These 23 T cell receptor beta chains were all obtained from the same sample, sequenced in a study of blood T cell repertoires in COVID-19. The table came from immunoSEQ multiplex PCR; TCRdb's copy has only in-frame clones and leaves some out. Among about 350,000 clones, 89% were seen once, and the ten largest hold roughly 4%. The sample comprised peripheral blood. Source of these receptors: a woman aged 60-75 years with COVID-19, enrolled during active disease.

The chain couples TRBV18 to TRBJ2-5; possibly TRBD2 for D (5 bases). This CDR3 has 16 amino acids. Germline V CDR1 and CDR2: KGHSH, LQKENI. Trimming took 5 bases from V and 4 from J, leaving 20 bases between them. CDR3 protein: CASSLGYGLRGETQYF. Written as DNA, the CDR3 is TGTGCCAGCTCATTAGGGTACGGGCTTCGGGGAGAGACCCAGTACTTC. Full variable domain (rest looked up from reference TRBV18 and TRBJ2-5): NAGVMQNPRHLVRRRGQEARLRCSPMKGHSHVYWYRQLPEEGLKFMVYLQKENIIDESGMPKERFSAEFPKEGPSILRIQQVVRGDSAAYFCASSLGYGLRGETQYFGPGTRLLVL.

This chain uses TRBV6-5 with TRBJ1-1; 7 bases align to TRBD1. Trimming cost V 9 bases and J 5 bases; bases outside gene matches: 12. Germline CDR1 reads MNHEY; CDR2 reads SVGAGI. The CDR3 consists of 14 residues. This chain's CDR3 is CASCDNRGGTEAFF. CDR3 nucleotides: TGTGCCAGTTGTGATAACAGGGGCGGAACTGAAGCTTTCTTT.

The chain couples TRBV19 to TRBJ1-1; D gene unclear. Deletions cut 7 bases from V and 4 bases from J, with 16 bases between. The length of the CDR3 is 14 residues. CDR1 and CDR2 (germline): LNHDA, SQIVND (reference sequence). The CDR3 coding sequence is TGTGCCAGTAATGATCGGGGTCGGGGCACTGAAGCTTTCTTT. Its translation is CASNDRGRGTEAFF.

This clone appeared a single time. The chain employs TRBV5-6 and TRBJ2-5, with a possible D match to TRBD2 (6 bases). Germline V lookup: CDR1 SGHDT, CDR2 YYEEEE. CDR3 size: 16 residues. Trimming stripped 0 bases from V and 2 bases from J, with 14 bases between. In DNA, the CDR3 is TGTGCCAGCAGCTTGGTCGGAGGGTTGGGTCAAGAGACCCAGTACTTC. Protein: CASSLVGGLGQETQYF.

The chain uses TRBV7-9 and TRBJ2-7; the D gene is possibly TRBD1 (6 bases). The CDR3 totals 16 residues. Trimming pared 2 bases from V and 2 bases from J, leaving 16 bases between. Germline CDR1 SEHNR, CDR2 FQNEAQ (reference sequence). As DNA, the CDR3 is TGTGCCAGCAGCTTATCGCCAACAGGGAGAACCTACGAGCAGTACTTC. Protein: CASSLSPTGRTYEQYF.

This clone occurred a few times. V usage is TRBV7-9 and J usage is TRBJ1-5; a possible D gene is TRBD1 (6 bases). CDR3 size: 15 residues. The germline V gene has CDR1 SEHNR and CDR2 FQNEAQ (reference sequence). The V gene lost 5 bases and the J gene lost 4 bases, with 15 bases spanning the gap. The CDR3 spells CASSDQGIGNQPQHF. In DNA, the CDR3 is TGTGCCAGCAGCGATCAGGGGATAGGAAATCAGCCCCAGCATTTT.

The gene calls are TRBV13 and TRBJ1-1; D remains ambiguous. Germline CDR1 and CDR2: PRHDT and FYEKMQ (reference sequence). V was cut by 10 bases and J by 5 bases, with 41 bases left in between. This CDR3 is built from 21 residues. Here the CDR3 DNA reads TGTGCCACCACGAAAAGGCCTAAGCTCACCATTGGCGGTTCCGAGGTTACTGAAGCTTTCTTT. Its translation: CATTKRPKLTIGGSEVTEAFF.

The chain combines TRBV2 with TRBJ1-1; 9 nucleotides align to TRBD1. This CDR3 is 14 amino acids long. The ends lost 4 bases at V and 4 bases at J; junction bases unmatched: 4. The germline CDR1 and CDR2 sequences are SNHLY and FYNNEI. This CDR3 is CASSGQGVSTEAFF. The CDR3 DNA follows: TGTGCCAGCAGTGGACAGGGGGTGAGCACTGAAGCTTTCTTT. Full variable domain (remainder filled in from reference TRBV2 and TRBJ1-1): EPEVTQTPSHQVTQMGQEVILRCVPISNHLYFYWYRQILGQKVEFLVSFYNNEISEKSEIFDDQFSVERPDGSNFTLKIRSTKLEDSAMYFCASSGQGVSTEAFFGQGTRLTVV.

To note about this clone: The junction departs from germline at one end; a sequencing error may be responsible. Written as DNA, the CDR3 is TGTGCTAGCAGCTTAGGAGACTACCAAGAGACCCAGTACTTC. This encodes CASSLGDYQETQYF. The V call is TRBV7-7, the J call TRBJ2-5; D is unresolved. The V gene's germline CDR1 is SSHAT and CDR2 FNYEAQ (reference sequence). This CDR3 comprises 14 residues.

The chain recombines TRBV4-2 with TRBJ1-1, with a tentative D call TRBD1 (5 bases). V was pared by 4 bases and J by 1 base, with 13 bases between. The CDR3 loop spans 15 amino acids. Germline loops: CDR1 LGHNA, CDR2 YNFKEQ. The CDR3 loop reads CASSPPGQGNTEAFF. CDR3 DNA sequence: TGTGCCAGCAGCCCCCCAGGGCAGGGGAACACTGAAGCTTTCTTT.

The chain employs TRBV28 and TRBJ1-5; TRBD1 agrees at 9 bases. The trim removed 5 bases at V and 1 base at J, leaving 15 bases unmatched. The germline CDR1 and CDR2 sequences are MDHEN and SYDVKM. The CDR3 loop spans 19 amino acids. This chain's CDR3 is CASSRPGQGVAGSNQPQHF. The CDR3 DNA is TGTGCCAGCAGTCGGCCGGGACAGGGTGTAGCCGGAAGCAATCAGCCCCAGCATTTT.

This rearrangement joins TRBV12-5 to TRBJ1-1; TRBD1 might be the D (5 bases). Germline V gene lookup returns CDR1 LGHNT and CDR2 FRNRAP. The CDR3 length is 15 residues. Between the trimmed V and J ends, which lost 5 bases and 0 bases, there was a span of 13 bases. CDR3 region: CASGPRGTMNTEAFF. The DNA for the CDR3 is TGTGCTAGTGGTCCGCGGGGGACGATGAACACTGAAGCTTTCTTT.

The table lists this clone with a few counts. Here the CDR3 reads CASSLLSGGEAGELFF. CDR3 nucleotide sequence: TGTGCCAGCAGCTTACTCAGCGGGGGGGAGGCCGGGGAGCTGTTTTTT. This chain uses TRBV7-6 with TRBJ2-2; 10 bases agree with TRBD2. This CDR3 has 16 amino acids. The germline V gene encodes CDR1 SGHVS and CDR2 FNYEAQ. V shed 2 bases, J shed 6 bases, and the junction held 6 bases outside the gene matches.

This chain joins TRBV11-2 and TRBJ1-2; D unclear. The V end lost 1 base, the J end lost 8 bases, and 11 bases lay between the germline ends. The CDR3 extends over 13 amino acids. Germline lookup yields CDR1 SGHAT and CDR2 FQNNGV. CDR3: CASSLGSPGGYTF. For the CDR3, the DNA is TGTGCCAGCAGCTTAGGTTCTCCCGGGGGCTACACCTTC.

This chain uses TRBV6-5 with TRBJ2-7, with TRBD1 matching over 9 bases. This CDR3 spans 14 amino acids. The V and J ends lost 2 bases and 3 bases, in that order; junction bases with no gene match: 2. CDR1 and CDR2 from the germline V gene are MNHEY and SVGAGI. The CDR3 sequence: CASSYGQGNYEQYF. The CDR3 region has the DNA TGTGCCAGCAGTTACGGACAGGGGAACTACGAGCAGTACTTC.

The chain uses TRBV4-2 and TRBJ2-2, with TRBD2 identical over 11 bases. The CDR3 has 18 amino acids. V dropped 0 bases and J dropped 5; count of bases not matched to a gene: 8. The germline gives CDR1 LGHNA, CDR2 YNFKEQ. The CDR3 reads CASSQDRLAGGITGELFF. The CDR3 nucleotides are TGTGCCAGCAGCCAAGATCGGCTAGCGGGGGGAATAACCGGGGAGCTGTTTTTT.

The CDR3 is CASSWRTSGFEQYF. CDR3 coding DNA: TGCGCCAGCAGCTGGAGGACTAGCGGGTTCGAGCAGTACTTC. The gene calls are TRBV5-1 and TRBJ2-7; 11 bases are a match to TRBD2. This CDR3 comprises 14 residues. Germline V gives CDR1 SGHRS, CDR2 YFSETQ. The trim removed 3 bases at V and 6 bases at J, leaving 5 bases unmatched.

In DNA, the CDR3 is TGTGCCAGCAGGTCGGGGGGCACTGAAGCTTTCTTT. Protein: CASRSGGTEAFF. The chain employs TRBV27 and TRBJ1-1, with a tentative D call TRBD1 (5 bases). In germline, CDR1 is MNHEY, CDR2 SMNVEV (reference sequence). This CDR3 has 12 amino acids. V lost 6 bases and J lost 4, with 9 bases in between.

J is TRBJ1-5 and V is TRBV18; weak D call: TRBD1 (5 bases). This CDR3 spans 14 amino acids. Trimming took 5 bases from V and 6 from J, leaving 14 bases between them. Germline CDR1 and CDR2: KGHSH and LQKENI. CDR3 bases: TGTGCCAGCTCATCATCCCAGGGTAGTCAGCCCCAGCATTTT. Its protein is CASSSSQGSQPQHF.

V and J are TRBV5-1 and TRBJ2-3, with 10 bases that match TRBD2. The J segment lost 1 base and the V segment lost 5 bases, leaving 4 bases of the junction unmatched. Germline CDR1 reads SGHRS; CDR2 reads YFSETQ. The CDR3 is made up of 15 amino acids. The CDR3 nucleotides are TGCGCCAGCAGGTCAGGGACTAGCGGCACAGATACGCAGTATTTT. This translates into CASRSGTSGTDTQYF.

DNA of the CDR3: TGTGCCAGCAGTCAACCGGGACTAGAGGTTTACGAGCAGTACTTC. It specifies CASSQPGLEVYEQYF. V is TRBV6-6 and J is TRBJ2-7; 8 nucleotides align to TRBD2. Germline-derived CDR1 and CDR2 are MNHNY and SVGAGI (reference sequence). This CDR3 is built from 15 residues. With V trimmed by 5 bases and J by 4 bases, 10 bases remained unmatched.

This sequence joins TRBV28 and TRBJ2-7; 7 nucleotides align to TRBD1. The J segment lost 3 bases and the V segment lost 6 bases, leaving 5 bases of the junction unmatched. This CDR3 spans 13 amino acids. Germline V gene lookup returns CDR1 MDHEN and CDR2 SYDVKM. CDR3 sequence (DNA): TGTGCCAGCAGGGATACAGGGGTCTACGAGCAGTACTTC. Its protein product is CASRDTGVYEQYF. The complete variable domain, with remaining parts taken from reference TRBV28 and TRBJ2-7, reads DVKVTQSSRYLVKRTGEKVFLECVQDMDHENMFWYRQDPGLGLRLIYFSYDVKMKEKGDIPEGYSVSREKKERFSLILESASTNQTSMYLCASRDTGVYEQYFGPGTRLTVT.

The chain carries TRBV5-4 and TRBJ1-1; D might be TRBD1 (6 bases). Germline CDR1 reads SGHNT; CDR2 reads YYREEE (reference sequence). V was pared by 4 bases and J by 6 bases, with 13 bases between. This CDR3 is built from 13 residues. CDR3 region: CASSSHRVAEAFF. DNA for the CDR3: TGTGCCAGCAGCAGTCACAGGGTCGCTGAAGCTTTCTTT.